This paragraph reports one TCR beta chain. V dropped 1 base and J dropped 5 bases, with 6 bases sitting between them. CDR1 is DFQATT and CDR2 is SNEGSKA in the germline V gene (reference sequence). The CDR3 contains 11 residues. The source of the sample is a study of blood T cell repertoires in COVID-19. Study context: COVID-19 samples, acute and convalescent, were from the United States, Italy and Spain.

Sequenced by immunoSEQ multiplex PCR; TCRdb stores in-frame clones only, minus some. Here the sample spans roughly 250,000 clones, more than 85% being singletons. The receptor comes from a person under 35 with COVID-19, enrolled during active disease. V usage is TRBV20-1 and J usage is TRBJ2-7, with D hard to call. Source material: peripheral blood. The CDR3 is CSARGAHEQYF. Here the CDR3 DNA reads TGCAGTGCTAGAGGGGCCCACGAGCAGTACTTC.